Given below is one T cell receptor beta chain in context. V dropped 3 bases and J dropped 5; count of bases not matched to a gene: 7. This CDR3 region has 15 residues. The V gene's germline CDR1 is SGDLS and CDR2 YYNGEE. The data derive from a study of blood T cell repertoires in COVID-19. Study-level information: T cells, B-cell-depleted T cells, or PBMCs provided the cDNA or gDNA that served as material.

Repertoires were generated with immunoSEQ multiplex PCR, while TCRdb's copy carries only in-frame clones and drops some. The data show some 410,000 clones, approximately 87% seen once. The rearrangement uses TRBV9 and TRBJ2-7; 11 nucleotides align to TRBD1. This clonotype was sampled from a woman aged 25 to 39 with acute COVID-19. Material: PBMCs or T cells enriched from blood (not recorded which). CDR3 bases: TGTGCCAGCAGCGCCTCGGACAGGGGGCTTGACGAGCAGTACTTC. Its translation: CASSASDRGLDEQYF.